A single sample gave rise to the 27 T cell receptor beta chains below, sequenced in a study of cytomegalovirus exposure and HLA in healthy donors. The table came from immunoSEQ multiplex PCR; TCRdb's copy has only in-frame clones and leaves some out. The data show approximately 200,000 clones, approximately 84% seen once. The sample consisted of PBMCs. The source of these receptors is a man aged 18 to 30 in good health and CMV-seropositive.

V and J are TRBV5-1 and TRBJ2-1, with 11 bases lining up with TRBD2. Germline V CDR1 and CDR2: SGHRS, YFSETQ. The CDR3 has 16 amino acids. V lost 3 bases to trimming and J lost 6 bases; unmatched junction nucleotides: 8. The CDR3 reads CASSWTPGLAANEQFF. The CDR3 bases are TGCGCCAGCAGCTGGACCCCGGGACTAGCGGCCAATGAGCAGTTCTTC.

The CDR3 DNA is TGTGCCTGGAGCCCGGGCCCAGCTTCCACACAGGGTACGCAGTATTTT. Translating it yields CAWSPGPASTQGTQYF. V usage is TRBV30 and J usage is TRBJ2-3, with D possibly TRBD1 on 6 matching bases. CDR3 length: 16 residues. Germline CDR1 reads GTSNPN; CDR2 reads SVGIG (reference sequence). V lost 3 bases to trimming and J lost 8 bases, with 24 bases between them.

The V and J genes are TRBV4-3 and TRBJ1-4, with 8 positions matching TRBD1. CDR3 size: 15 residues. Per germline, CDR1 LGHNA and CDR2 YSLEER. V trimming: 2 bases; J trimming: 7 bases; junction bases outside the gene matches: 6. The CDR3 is CASSQWQGAGEKLFF. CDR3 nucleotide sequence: TGCGCCAGCAGCCAATGGCAGGGGGCGGGTGAAAAACTGTTTTTT.

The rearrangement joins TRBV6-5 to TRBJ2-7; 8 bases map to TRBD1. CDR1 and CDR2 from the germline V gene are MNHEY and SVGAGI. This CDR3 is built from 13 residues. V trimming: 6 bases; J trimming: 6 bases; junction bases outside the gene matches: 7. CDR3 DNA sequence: TGTGCCAGCAGCCCTAACGACAGGGGCGAGCAGTACTTC. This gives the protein CASSPNDRGEQYF.

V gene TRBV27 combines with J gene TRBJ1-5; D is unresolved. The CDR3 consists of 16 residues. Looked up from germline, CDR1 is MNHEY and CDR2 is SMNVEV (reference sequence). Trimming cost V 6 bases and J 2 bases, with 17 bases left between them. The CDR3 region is CASSPLVDSGNQPQHF. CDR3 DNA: TGTGCCAGCAGCCCCCTAGTAGATTCGGGCAATCAGCCCCAGCATTTT.

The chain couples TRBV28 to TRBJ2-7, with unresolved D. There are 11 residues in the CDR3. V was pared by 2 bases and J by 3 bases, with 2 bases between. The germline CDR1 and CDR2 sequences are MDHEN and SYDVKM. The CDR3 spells CASSLLYEQYF. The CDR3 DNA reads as TGTGCCAGCAGTTTACTCTACGAGCAGTACTTC.

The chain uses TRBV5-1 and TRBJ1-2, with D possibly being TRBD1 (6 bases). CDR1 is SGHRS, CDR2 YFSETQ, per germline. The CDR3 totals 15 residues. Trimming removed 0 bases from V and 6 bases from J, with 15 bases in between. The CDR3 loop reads CASSLDMRGSDGYTF. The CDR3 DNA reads TGCGCCAGCAGCTTGGATATGAGGGGGTCGGATGGCTACACCTTC.

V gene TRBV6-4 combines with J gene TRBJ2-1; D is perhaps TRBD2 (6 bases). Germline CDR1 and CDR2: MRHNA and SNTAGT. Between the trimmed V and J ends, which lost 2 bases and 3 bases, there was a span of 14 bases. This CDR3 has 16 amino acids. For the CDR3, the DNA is TGTGCCAGCAGTGACCGCGGGACCGCTGGCTACAATGAGCAGTTCTTC. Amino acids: CASSDRGTAGYNEQFF.

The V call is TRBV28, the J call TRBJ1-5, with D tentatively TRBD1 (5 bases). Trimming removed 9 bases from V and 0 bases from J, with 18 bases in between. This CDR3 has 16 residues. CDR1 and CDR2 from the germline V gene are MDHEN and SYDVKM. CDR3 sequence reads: CASRLGEFYSNQPQHF. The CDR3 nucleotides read TGTGCCAGTCGACTAGGGGAATTTTATAGCAATCAGCCCCAGCATTTT.

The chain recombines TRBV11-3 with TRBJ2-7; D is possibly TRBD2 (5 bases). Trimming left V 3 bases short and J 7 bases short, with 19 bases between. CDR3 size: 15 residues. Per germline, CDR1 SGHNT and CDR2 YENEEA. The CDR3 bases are TGTGCCAGCAGCTTTAAGCCGGGATCCCTAGAGGAGCAGTACTTC. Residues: CASSFKPGSLEEQYF.

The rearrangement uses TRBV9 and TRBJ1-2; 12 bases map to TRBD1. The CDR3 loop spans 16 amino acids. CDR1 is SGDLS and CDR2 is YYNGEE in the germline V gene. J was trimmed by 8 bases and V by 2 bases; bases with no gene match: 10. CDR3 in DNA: TGTGCCAGCAGCGTCATAGCGGGACAGGGGGCTAGCGGCTACACCTTC. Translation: CASSVIAGQGASGYTF.

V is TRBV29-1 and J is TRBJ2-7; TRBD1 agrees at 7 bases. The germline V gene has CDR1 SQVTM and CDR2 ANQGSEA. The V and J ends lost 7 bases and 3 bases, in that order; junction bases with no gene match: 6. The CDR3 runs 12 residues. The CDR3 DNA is TGCAGCGCAGATGGGACAGACTACGAGCAGTACTTC. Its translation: CSADGTDYEQYF.

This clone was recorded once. CDR3 loop: CASSLGASGTGELFF. CDR3 bases: TGCGCCAGCAGCTTGGGAGCTAGCGGAACCGGGGAGCTGTTTTTT. The genes are TRBV5-1 and TRBJ2-2; 7 nucleotides match TRBD2. The junction had 4 bases not matched to a gene; V was cut back by 0 bases and J by 5 bases. Germline-derived CDR1 and CDR2 are SGHRS and YFSETQ. The CDR3 has 15 amino acids.

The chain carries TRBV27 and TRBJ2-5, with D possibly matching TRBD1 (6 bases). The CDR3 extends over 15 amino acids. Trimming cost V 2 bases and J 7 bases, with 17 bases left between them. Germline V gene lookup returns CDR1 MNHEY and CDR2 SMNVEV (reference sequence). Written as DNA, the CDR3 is TGTGCCAGCAGTTTAGACGCCACAGGGTTCGCGACCCAGTACTTC. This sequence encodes CASSLDATGFATQYF.

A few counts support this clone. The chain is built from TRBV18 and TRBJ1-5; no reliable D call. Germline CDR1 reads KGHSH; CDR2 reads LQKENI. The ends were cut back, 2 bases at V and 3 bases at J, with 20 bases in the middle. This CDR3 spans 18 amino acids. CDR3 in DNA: TGTGCCAGCTCACCAAGCCGGGCCGGGGATATGGACAATCAGCCCCAGCATTTT. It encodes CASSPSRAGDMDNQPQHF.

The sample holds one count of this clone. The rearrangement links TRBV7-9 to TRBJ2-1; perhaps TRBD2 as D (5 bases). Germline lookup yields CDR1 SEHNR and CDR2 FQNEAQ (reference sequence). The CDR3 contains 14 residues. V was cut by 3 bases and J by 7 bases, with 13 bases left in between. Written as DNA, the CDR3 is TGTGCCAGCAGCTTGGCCGGGAAGAGGAATGAGCAGTTCTTC. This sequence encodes CASSLAGKRNEQFF.

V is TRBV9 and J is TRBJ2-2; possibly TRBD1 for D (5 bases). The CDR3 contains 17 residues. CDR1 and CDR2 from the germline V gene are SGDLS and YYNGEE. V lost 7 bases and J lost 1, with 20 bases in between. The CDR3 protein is CASGITRFRGNTGELFF. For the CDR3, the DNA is TGTGCCAGCGGCATTACCCGGTTTAGGGGGAACACCGGGGAGCTGTTTTTT.

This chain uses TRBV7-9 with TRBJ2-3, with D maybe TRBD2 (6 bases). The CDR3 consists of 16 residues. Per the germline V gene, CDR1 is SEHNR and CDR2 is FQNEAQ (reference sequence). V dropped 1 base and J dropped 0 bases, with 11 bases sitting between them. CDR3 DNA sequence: TGTGCCAGCAGCTTAGGTAGCGGATCTAGCACAGATACGCAGTATTTT. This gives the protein CASSLGSGSSTDTQYF.

The DNA for the CDR3 is TGTGCCAGCAGCCTTCGCCCGAAAAGCCCCTACGAGCAGTACTTC. Translating gives CASSLRPKSPYEQYF. The chain uses TRBV27 and TRBJ2-7; D gene uncertain. Germline CDR1 MNHEY, CDR2 SMNVEV (reference sequence). CDR3 length equals 15 residues. V was pared by 6 bases and J by 2 bases, with 17 bases between.

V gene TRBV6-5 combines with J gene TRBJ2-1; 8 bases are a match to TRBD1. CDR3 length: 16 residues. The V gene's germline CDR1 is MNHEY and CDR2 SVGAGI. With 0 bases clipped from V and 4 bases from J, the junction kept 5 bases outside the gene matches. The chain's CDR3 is CASSYSIGTGYNEQFF. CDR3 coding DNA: TGTGCCAGCAGTTACTCGATTGGGACAGGTTACAATGAGCAGTTCTTC.

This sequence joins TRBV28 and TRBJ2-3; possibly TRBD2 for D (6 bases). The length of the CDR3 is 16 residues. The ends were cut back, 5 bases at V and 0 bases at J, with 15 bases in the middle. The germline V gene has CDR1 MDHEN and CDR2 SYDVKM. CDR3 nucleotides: TGTGCCAGCAGTCCCCTGCGGGGTAAGAGCACAGATACGCAGTATTTT. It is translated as CASSPLRGKSTDTQYF.

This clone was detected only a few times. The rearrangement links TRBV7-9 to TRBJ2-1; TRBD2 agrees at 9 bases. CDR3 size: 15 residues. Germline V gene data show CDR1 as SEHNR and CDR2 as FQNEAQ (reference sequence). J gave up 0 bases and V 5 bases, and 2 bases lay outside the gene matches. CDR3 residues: CASSNSGSSYNEQFF. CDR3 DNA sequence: TGTGCCAGCAGCAATAGCGGGAGCTCCTACAATGAGCAGTTCTTC.

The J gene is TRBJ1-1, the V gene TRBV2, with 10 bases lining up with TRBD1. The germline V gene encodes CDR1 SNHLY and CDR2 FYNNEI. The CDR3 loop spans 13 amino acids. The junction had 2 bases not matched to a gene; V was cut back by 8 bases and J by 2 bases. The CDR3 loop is CASDRGLNTEAFF. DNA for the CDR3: TGTGCCAGCGACAGGGGGCTTAACACTGAAGCTTTCTTT. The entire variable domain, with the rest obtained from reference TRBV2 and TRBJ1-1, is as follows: EPEVTQTPSHQVTQMGQEVILRCVPISNHLYFYWYRQILGQKVEFLVSFYNNEISEKSEIFDDQFSVERPDGSNFTLKIRSTKLEDSAMYFCASDRGLNTEAFFGQGTRLTVV.

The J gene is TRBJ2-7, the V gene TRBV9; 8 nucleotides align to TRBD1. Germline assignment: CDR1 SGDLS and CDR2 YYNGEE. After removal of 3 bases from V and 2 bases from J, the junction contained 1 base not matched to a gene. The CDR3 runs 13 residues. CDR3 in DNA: TGTGCCAGCAGCGCGGACAGGGCCTACGAGCAGTACTTC. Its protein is CASSADRAYEQYF. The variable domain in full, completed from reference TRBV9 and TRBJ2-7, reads DSGVTQTPKHLITATGQRVTLRCSPRSGDLSVYWYQQSLDQGLQFLIQYYNGEERAKGNILERFSAQQFPDLHSELNLSSLELGDSALYFCASSADRAYEQYFGPGTRLTVT.

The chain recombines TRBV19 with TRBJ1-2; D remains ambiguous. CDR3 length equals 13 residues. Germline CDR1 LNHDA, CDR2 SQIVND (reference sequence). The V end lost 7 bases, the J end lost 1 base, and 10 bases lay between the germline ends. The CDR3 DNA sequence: TGTGCCAGTACCCGGGGAAATAACTATGGCTACACCTTC. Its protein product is CASTRGNNYGYTF.

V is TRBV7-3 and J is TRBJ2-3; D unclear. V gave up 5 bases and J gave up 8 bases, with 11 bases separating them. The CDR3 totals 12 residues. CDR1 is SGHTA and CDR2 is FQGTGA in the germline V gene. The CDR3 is CASSHSRGTQYF. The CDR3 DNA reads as TGTGCCAGCAGCCATTCAAGAGGTACGCAGTATTTT. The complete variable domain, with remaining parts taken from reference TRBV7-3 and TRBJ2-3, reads GAGVSQTPSNKVTEKGKYVELRCDPISGHTALYWYRQSLGQGPEFLIYFQGTGAADDSGLPNDRFFAVRPEGSVSTLKIQRTERGDSAVYLCASSHSRGTQYFGPGTRLTVL.

Here the CDR3 reads CASSLRTGVSHQPQHF. The CDR3 bases are TGTGCCAGCAGCTTACGGACAGGGGTTTCCCATCAGCCCCAGCATTTT. This sequence joins TRBV7-2 and TRBJ1-5, with 9 nucleotides matching TRBD1. Germline V CDR1 and CDR2: SGHTA, FQGNSA. V lost 2 bases and J lost 5; bases outside the gene matches: 7. This CDR3 comprises 16 residues.